This T cell receptor (beta chain) comes out of a study of blood T cell repertoires in COVID-19. Study as a whole: Samples representing acute and convalescent COVID-19 were sourced from the United States, Italy and Spain. Sources were T cells, B-cell-depleted T cells, or PBMCs; the material itself was cDNA or gDNA.

This clone appeared once. Per the original data handling: Nucleated cell counts were estimated from reference gene primer amplification. Libraries were prepared by immunoSEQ multiplex PCR; TCRdb keeps only in-frame clonotypes and omits some of them. The V and J calls and clone size come from that table; D and trimming were worked out from the DNA. The table includes some 300,000 clones, 88% detected once. V gave up 3 bases and J gave up 3 bases, with 8 bases separating them. This CDR3 comprises 14 residues. In germline, CDR1 is MDHEN, CDR2 SYDVKM. This receptor was obtained from a woman in her twenties or thirties who had recovered from COVID-19. This rearrangement joins TRBV28 to TRBJ2-2; a weak D match, TRBD1 (6 bases). Source material: peripheral blood. DNA of the CDR3: TGTGCCAGCAGTTTTCAGGGGTACACCGGGGAGCTGTTTTTT. This gives the protein CASSFQGYTGELFF.